A single T cell receptor (beta chain) is shown here with its context. The antigen it recognizes is unknown. No base quality values were provided; no much bigger clone lies one nucleotide off. CDR1 and CDR2 (LNHDA, SQIVND) derive from the germline V gene (reference sequence). The V and J ends are trimmed by 7 bases and 3 bases, leaving 15 bases between them. From cysteine to phenylalanine, the CDR3 is 14 amino acids long. Only CDR3 DNA remains: 42 bases, in frame from the first base. What the time point label conveys for this sample: 24 weeks on oral tofacitinib. The sample's treatment or condition, from its label and the paper: oral pan-JAK inhibitor, 5-10 mg twice daily. Peripheral blood and lesional scalp punch biopsies were obtained from patients with alopecia areata. After PBMCs were isolated by density centrifugation and stained for CD3, CD4 and CD8, a FACSAria was used to sort CD4+ and CD8+ T cells.

The data derive from a study of CD8+ T cells in alopecia areata (dated by TCRdb to between 2017 and 2018). Concerning the study at large: Treated patients were enrolled in an open-label pilot trial of oral tofacitinib at 5 to 10 mg twice daily for moderate-to-severe alopecia areata. Tofacitinib was given for 6 to 18 months, followed by 6 months of follow-up off drug to assess delayed response and recurrence. Disease severity in treated patients was measured with the SALT score, which quantifies the percentage of affected scalp surface area. In both human patients and the C3H/HeJ mouse model, the study applied high-throughput TCRbeta sequencing to look at T cell clonal expansion in alopecia areata. Human TCRbeta sequencing covered scalp tissue and sorted CD4+ and CD8+ peripheral blood T cells from patchy and totalis/universalis alopecia areata patients and healthy controls. Biopsies were taken from tofacitinib-treated patients at baseline and again at 4 and 24 weeks into treatment, and several of those patients also had a later scalp biopsy. Scalp clonality was compared among normal scalp (n=4), patchy alopecia areata scalp (n=8), and alopecia totalis/universalis scalp (n=8). RNA came from the PAXgene miRNA kit for fixed scalp, the miRNeasy kit for PBMCs, and the RNeasy kit for mouse skin. TCRbeta CDR3 regions were amplified by immunoSEQ multiplex PCR with 35 Vbeta forward and 13 Jbeta reverse primers.

Overall results and qualifications from the work: Unlike mouse skin, which is dominated by gammadelta T cells, normal human skin has resident alphabeta T cells that are also sequenced, and this complicates analysis of the scalp TCR repertoire. Higher clonality and more expanded CD8+ clones were observed in lesional scalp than in normal scalp, particularly in alopecia totalis/universalis, a finding suggestive of antigenic drive. The treated cohort was small, with a single nonresponder, so links between baseline CD8+ expansion and response need larger studies. Shared TCR sequences between patients were less evident than in mice, which may be partly attributable to HLA diversity in the patient population. Many expanded lesional clones were found to persist in scalp and blood during tofacitinib treatment, and relapse after treatment cessation may be partly explained by this persistence. Scalp clonality and the number of expanded CD8+ clones among the top 100 scalp clones were significantly decreased by tofacitinib.

The library came from the immunoSEQ multiplex PCR assay. RNA was extracted from all samples and reverse transcribed into cDNA, which served as template for TCR sequencing. First-strand cDNA was synthesized with SuperScript III using a 2:1 mix of oligo-dT and random hexamers. A synthetic immune receptor repertoire was used to gauge amplification bias, and whatever bias remained was removed computationally. In the source study's methods: Raw reads were preprocessed for error removal, and CDR3 was defined according to IMGT conventions as running from the conserved cysteine to phenylalanine. Clonality was computed as 1 minus the Shannon entropy, with the entropy normalized by log2 of the number of productive unique TCRs. CD4 or CD8 identity of scalp clones was inferred by cross-referencing scalp TCRbeta sequences with sorted blood CD4 and CD8 repertoires. TCRdb took this table from immuneACCESS and kept in-frame rearrangements with V and J called. Such tables lack part of the clones; where checked against another copy, unresolved V genes explain under half of the gap, and the rest is unexplained. V and J calls and clone size come straight from that table; D and trimming were deduced from the DNA. The sample table shows 170,000 or so clones, and roughly 53% are seen once. Around 13% of the sample is in the top ten clones.

The material was CD8+ T cells sorted from blood, obtained at week 24, from a patient treated with tofacitinib. The receptor was isolated from a human donor with alopecia areata. The V and J segments used are TRBV19 and TRBJ1-1; no D gene can be assigned with confidence. The DNA reads TGTGCCAGTACCCCAAAAATCTACGACACTGAAGCTTTCTTT. This yields the protein CASTPKIYDTEAFF. Reference TRBV19 and TRBJ1-1 genes cover what lies past the CDR3, so the full variable domain is DGGITQSPKYLFRKEGQNVTLSCEQNLNHDAMYWYRQDPGQGLRLIYYSQIVNDFQKGDIAEGYSVSREKKESFPLTVTSAQKNPTAFYLCASTPKIYDTEAFFGQGTRLTVV.